The clone carrying this TCR beta chain came up many times. What it recognizes is unknown. Patients underwent thyroid surgery, and none had received any treatment before it. The data originate from a study of metastatic and nonmetastatic thyroid tumors. Background on the study: Malignant thyroid and benign thyroid patients provided blood and tumor or nodule tissue whose repertoires were compared.

As processed by the authors: Across clinicopathological groups, CDR3 differences served as the basis for building a distant-metastasis classifier for papillary thyroid cancer. TCRdb recomputed clones from the PCR reads via MiXCR. The V and J calls were not made by the authors but by TCRdb's processing. This sample yields tens of thousands of clones, of which about 18% are seen a single time; 7.5% to 9.5% belongs to the top ten. The germline V gene has CDR1 LNHNV and CDR2 YYDKDF (reference sequence). V dropped 2 bases and J dropped 7 bases, with 8 bases sitting between them. There are 12 residues in the CDR3. Points from the study as a whole: Malignant thyroid tumors reportedly had TCR beta diversity that was significantly higher than in benign nodules, in blood and tumor.

The rearrangement links TRBV15 to TRBJ1-2; no clear D. The sample consisted of blood. This clonotype was sampled from a female donor with papillary thyroid cancer or a benign thyroid nodule (not recorded which). Some clones in this sample may be carry-over from other donors' samples. CDR3 DNA sequence: TGTGCCACCAGCAGAACGGACGCTGGCTACACCTTC. Residues: CATSRTDAGYTF.